The rows below give T cell receptor beta chains drawn from one sample of a study of blood T cell repertoires in COVID-19. Profiled with immunoSEQ multiplex PCR; TCRdb holds only in-frame clones, not every one. The sample shows 150,000 to 170,000 clones, around 84% of them seen only once. The specimen sequenced was peripheral blood. The receptor source for this set is an elderly man with acute or convalescent COVID-19. CDR3s leave out the opening cysteine and the closing phenylalanine or tryptophan.

v_call: TRBV18
j_call: TRBJ2-5
cdr3_aa: ASSQGNQETQY

v_call: TRBV28
j_call: TRBJ1-2
cdr3_aa: ASSPDSGTGLSGYT

v_call: TRBV24-1
j_call: TRBJ2-3
cdr3_aa: ATSDLGQGAQDTQY

v_call: TRBV24-1
j_call: TRBJ1-2
cdr3_aa: ATGGAENNYGYT

v_call: TRBV2
j_call: TRBJ1-2
cdr3_aa: ASSEGDRGDGYT

v_call: TRBV29-1
j_call: TRBJ2-2
cdr3_aa: SVVRRTGKPGELF

v_call: TRBV6-5
j_call: TRBJ1-5
cdr3_aa: AIRGGINQPQH

v_call: TRBV7-2
j_call: TRBJ2-6
cdr3_aa: ASSFALSSGANVLT

v_call: TRBV6-5
j_call: TRBJ1-5
cdr3_aa: AVRRGLGQPQH

v_call: TRBV18
j_call: TRBJ2-3
cdr3_aa: ASSPPGTSGGDTQY

v_call: TRBV24-1
j_call: TRBJ2-5
cdr3_aa: ATSMGDRETQY